The 21 T cell receptor beta chains in this list originate from one sample, sequenced in a study of T-cell memory formation after mild COVID-19. TCRdb passed the 5' RACE reads through MiXCR, listing each CDR3 protein once. The repertoire holds fewer than 400,000 distinct CDR3 sequences, with roughly 15% as singletons. Input material: PBMCs or a T cell subset sorted from them (not recorded which). These receptors all stem from a man between 18 and 29 years old who had mild COVID-19 (a few samples of this study predate the infection). Cell type and time point are not known.

The genes are TRBV24-1 and TRBJ1-2; tentatively, D is TRBD1 (5 bases). The germline CDR1 and CDR2 sequences are KGHDR and SFDVKD. V was trimmed by 2 bases and J by 8 bases, leaving 14 bases between them. This CDR3 contains 14 residues. CDR3 region: CATSDSTRVGGYTF. The DNA of the CDR3 is TGTGCCACCAGTGATTCGACCAGGGTAGGAGGCTACACCTTC.

This clonotype was seen more than once but under ten times. The chain carries TRBV28 and TRBJ2-5, with D possibly being TRBD2 (5 bases). Trimming took off 5 bases at V and 7 bases at J, with 11 bases between the two ends. Germline CDR1 is MDHEN and CDR2 is SYDVKM. This CDR3 has 12 residues. The CDR3 is CASSPILGTQYF. CDR3 in DNA: TGTGCCAGCAGTCCCATACTAGGGACCCAGTACTTC.

This clonotype was seen a handful of times. V usage is TRBV20-1 and J usage is TRBJ2-5, with TRBD2 matching over 8 bases. The V gene's germline CDR1 is DFQATT and CDR2 SNEGSKA (reference sequence). The CDR3 sequence is 15 residues long. The V segment lost 0 bases and the J segment 4 bases; nucleotides outside the gene matches: 7. This CDR3 is CSARDDGGAAETQYF. CDR3 coding DNA: TGCAGTGCTAGAGATGACGGGGGGGCCGCAGAGACCCAGTACTTC.

This sequence joins TRBV7-2 and TRBJ1-1; 7 bases agree with TRBD1. CDR1 is SGHTA, CDR2 FQGNSA, per germline. Germline trimming cut 6 bases from V and 4 bases from J; bases unmatched to any gene: 5. The CDR3 covers 13 residues. CDR3 loop: CASRTGWITEAFF. CDR3 coding DNA: TGTGCCAGCAGGACAGGGTGGATCACTGAAGCTTTCTTT.

This clonotype was seen a handful of times. V usage is TRBV4-2 and J usage is TRBJ2-1, with 9 bases aligning to TRBD1. The trim removed 4 bases at V and 9 bases at J, leaving 4 bases unmatched. The CDR3 totals 13 residues. The germline gives CDR1 LGHNA, CDR2 YNFKEQ. In DNA form, the CDR3 reads TGTGCCAGCAGCCCTGGACAGGGGATTGAGCAGTTCTTC. Translation gives CASSPGQGIEQFF.

In its sample, this clonotype was seen a few times. This chain joins TRBV7-9 and TRBJ1-1; D is perhaps TRBD1 (5 bases). Germline V CDR1 and CDR2: SEHNR, FQNEAQ (reference sequence). The CDR3 loop spans 16 amino acids. V was clipped by 6 bases and J by 0 bases, with 17 bases between them. The CDR3 loop is CASSHPSGRMNTEAFF. DNA for the CDR3: TGTGCCAGCAGTCACCCATCGGGACGGATGAACACTGAAGCTTTCTTT.

The chain uses TRBV4-1 and TRBJ1-6; TRBD1 is a possible D gene (5 bases). The CDR3 is made up of 18 amino acids. Germline V gene lookup returns CDR1 MGHRA and CDR2 YSYEKL. The V end lost 0 bases, the J end lost 6 bases, and 18 bases lay between the germline ends. CDR3 sequence reads: CASSQEGVSGPLNSPLHF. The CDR3 bases are TGCGCCAGCAGCCAAGAGGGTGTGTCGGGGCCCCTTAATTCACCCCTCCACTTT.

This clonotype was recorded a few times. This rearrangement joins TRBV6-2 or TRBV6-3 to TRBJ1-5, with TRBD1 identical over 8 bases. Germline-derived CDR1 and CDR2 are MNHEY and SVGEGT. V shed 2 bases and J 3 bases; nucleotides not matched to a gene: 12. The CDR3 is 18 residues long. The CDR3 coding sequence is TGTGCCAGCAGTTACCCGGGGACAGGATTATCGAACAATCAGCCCCAGCATTTT. It codes for CASSYPGTGLSNNQPQHF.

This clonotype was seen a few times. The genes are TRBV7-9 and TRBJ2-7, with 8 nucleotides matching TRBD1. CDR1 is SEHNR, CDR2 FQNEAQ, per germline (reference sequence). V shed 4 bases, J shed 5 bases, and the junction held 7 bases outside the gene matches. The CDR3 covers 14 residues. The CDR3 DNA sequence: TGTGCCAGCAGCTACCGGACAGGGCGAAACGAGCAGTACTTC. This encodes CASSYRTGRNEQYF.

This clonotype was seen only a few times. The chain links TRBV29-1 to TRBJ2-7, with 8 bases identical to TRBD1. Per the germline V gene, CDR1 is SQVTM and CDR2 is ANQGSEA. This CDR3 is built from 16 residues. Germline trimming cut 6 bases from V and 2 bases from J; bases unmatched to any gene: 15. Written as DNA, the CDR3 is TGCAGCGTAGGACCACAGGGGGACGGGGGAGCCTACGAGCAGTACTTC. As protein: CSVGPQGDGGAYEQYF.

There are a few counts of this clonotype. V gene TRBV20-1 combines with J gene TRBJ2-1, with 7 bases identical to TRBD2. This CDR3 is 16 amino acids long. Germline-derived CDR1 and CDR2 are DFQATT and SNEGSKA (reference sequence). The V gene end was trimmed by 0 bases and the J gene end by 2 bases; junction bases not matched to a gene: 7. CDR3 sequence: CSARDPAAGTYNEQFF. The CDR3 coding sequence is TGCAGTGCTAGAGACCCCGCAGCGGGGACCTACAATGAGCAGTTCTTC.

This clonotype was observed a handful of times. The chain is built from TRBV20-1 and TRBJ2-5; a possible D gene is TRBD2 (6 bases). The CDR3 sequence is 14 residues long. Trimming took off 0 bases at V and 5 bases at J, with 13 bases between the two ends. The germline gives CDR1 DFQATT, CDR2 SNEGSKA (reference sequence). This CDR3 is CSARDTSSTETQYF. The CDR3 nucleotides are TGCAGTGCTAGAGATACTAGCTCAACGGAGACCCAGTACTTC.

The genes are TRBV7-9 and TRBJ1-6; no clear D. From germline, CDR1 is SEHNR and CDR2 FQNEAQ (reference sequence). V was trimmed by 1 base and J by 8 bases, leaving 15 bases between them. The CDR3 totals 16 residues. The CDR3 DNA follows: TGTGCCAGCAGCTTAGTGGAGACGGGGTCGGATTCACCCCTCCACTTT. Translation: CASSLVETGSDSPLHF.

This chain joins TRBV7-3 and TRBJ2-3; 9 nucleotides align to TRBD2. After removal of 5 bases from V and 3 bases from J, the junction contained 9 bases not matched to a gene. The CDR3 has 16 amino acids. Germline CDR1 is SGHTA and CDR2 is FQGTGA. The CDR3, as DNA: TGTGCCAGCAGCCCAAGGACTAGCGTCAGTACAGATACGCAGTATTTT. Its protein product is CASSPRTSVSTDTQYF.

The gene calls are TRBV7-9 and TRBJ1-1; D unclear. Germline CDR1 and CDR2: SEHNR and FQNEAQ (reference sequence). Trimming shortened V by 5 bases and J by 11 bases, and 12 bases separated the two germline ends. The CDR3 is 11 amino acids. Written as DNA, the CDR3 is TGTGCCAGCAGCCCAGGCCGAGAGGCTTTCTTT. This codes for CASSPGREAFF.

This clonotype turned up a few times. The chain joins TRBV20-1 to TRBJ1-2; D is perhaps TRBD1 (6 bases). The germline gives CDR1 DFQATT, CDR2 SNEGSKA (reference sequence). The CDR3 spans 14 residues. V lost 1 base and J 3 bases, leaving 12 bases between the germline ends. CDR3 nucleotide sequence: TGCAGTGCTAGAGCACAGGGAGGCGACTATGGCTACACCTTC. Protein sequence: CSARAQGGDYGYTF.

The chain links TRBV7-8 to TRBJ2-3; maybe TRBD2 (6 bases). Germline assignment: CDR1 SGHVS and CDR2 FQNEAQ. The V end was cut by 1 base, the J end by 2 bases, with 13 bases between. This CDR3 is built from 16 residues. The CDR3 DNA is TGTGCCAGCAGCTTAGTCGGAGGGGCCACCACAGATACGCAGTATTTT. This sequence encodes CASSLVGGATTDTQYF.

This clonotype was recorded a few times. This chain uses TRBV6-6 with TRBJ1-1; D possibly corresponds to TRBD1 (6 bases). Germline V gene data show CDR1 as MNHNY and CDR2 as SVGAGI (reference sequence). V was clipped by 7 bases and J by 5 bases, with 17 bases between them. The CDR3 consists of 14 residues. This chain's CDR3 is CASTPSWGQTEAFF. The CDR3 coding sequence is TGTGCCAGCACCCCCAGCTGGGGGCAAACTGAAGCTTTCTTT.

This clonotype was observed a few times. The chain uses TRBV27 and TRBJ1-5, with D maybe TRBD1 (6 bases). V lost 4 bases, J lost 3 bases, and 10 bases lay in between. CDR1 and CDR2 (germline): MNHEY, SMNVEV (reference sequence). The CDR3 runs 14 residues. The DNA for the CDR3 is TGTGCCAGCAGTTCCTACAGGGACAATCAGCCCCAGCATTTT. Its protein is CASSSYRDNQPQHF.

This clonotype was seen a handful of times. The V and J genes are TRBV12-3 or TRBV12-4 and TRBJ1-5; 8 nucleotides align to TRBD1. Trimming at V came to 3 bases and at J to 7 bases, leaving 8 bases not matched to a gene. The CDR3 runs 15 residues. Written as DNA, the CDR3 is TGTGCCAGCAGTTTTCATACAGGGGGTAACCAGCCCCAGCATTTT. Its protein product is CASSFHTGGNQPQHF.

The chain recombines TRBV3-1 with TRBJ2-7, with a possible D match to TRBD2 (6 bases). V was shortened by 4 bases and J by 6 bases, with 10 bases between the two germline ends. In germline, CDR1 is LGHDT, CDR2 YNNKEL (reference sequence). The length of the CDR3 is 12 residues. This CDR3 reads CASSRGDGEQYF. CDR3 in DNA: TGTGCCAGCAGCCGCGGGGACGGCGAGCAGTACTTC.